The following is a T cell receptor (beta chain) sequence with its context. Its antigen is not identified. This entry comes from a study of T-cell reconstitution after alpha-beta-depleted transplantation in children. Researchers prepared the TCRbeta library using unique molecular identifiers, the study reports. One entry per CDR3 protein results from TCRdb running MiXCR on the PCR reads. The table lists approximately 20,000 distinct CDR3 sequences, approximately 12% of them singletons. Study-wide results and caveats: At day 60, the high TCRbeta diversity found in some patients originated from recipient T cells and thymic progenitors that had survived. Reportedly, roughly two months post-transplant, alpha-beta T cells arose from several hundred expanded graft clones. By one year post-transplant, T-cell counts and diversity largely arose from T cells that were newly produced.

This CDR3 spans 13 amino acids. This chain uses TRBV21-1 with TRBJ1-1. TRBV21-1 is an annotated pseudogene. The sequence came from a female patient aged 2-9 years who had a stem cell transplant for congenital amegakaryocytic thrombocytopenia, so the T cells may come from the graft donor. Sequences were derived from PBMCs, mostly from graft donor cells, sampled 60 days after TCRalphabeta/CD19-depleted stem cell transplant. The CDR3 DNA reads TGTGCCAGCAGCAAGGAGAGCGGCCCTGAAGCTTTCTTT. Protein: CASSKESGPEAFF.